This T cell receptor beta chain originates from a study of cytomegalovirus exposure and HLA in healthy donors. Some clones are missing from TCRdb's copy, which holds only in-frame ones; the method was immunoSEQ multiplex PCR. The data contain under 250,000 clones, roughly 87% of them seen just once; the ten biggest clones take up about 11%. Donors were drawn from the approximately 120-subject validation cohort, separate from the approximately 670-subject first cohort. This clone was seen a single time. Germline loops: CDR1 ENHRY, CDR2 SYGVKD. The CDR3 runs 14 residues. The V segment lost 4 bases and the J segment 0 bases; nucleotides outside the gene matches: 1.

The sequence derives from a man younger than 30 in good health and CMV-seropositive. The sequencing sample was made of PBMCs. The rearrangement uses TRBV10-3 and TRBJ2-7; 9 nucleotides line up with TRBD2. The CDR3 protein is CAISVAGDSYEQYF. As DNA, the CDR3 is TGTGCCATCAGTGTAGCGGGAGACTCCTACGAGCAGTACTTC.